This passage covers 25 T cell receptor beta chains from one sample sequenced in a study of prognosis after radiotherapy for stage I lung cancer. Multiplex PCR, run in two rounds, amplified TCR beta CDR3 from genomic DNA. Primers targeting each individual TRBV and TRBJ gene were applied in first-round PCR. TCRdb reprocessed the multiplex PCR reads via MiXCR and lists one record per CDR3 protein. The data show 12,000 or so distinct CDR3 sequences, with 45% to 65% seen just once and 20% to 25% held by the top ten. The sample in question was PBMCs, obtained before or after stereotactic body radiation therapy (not recorded which). The receptors derive from a donor aged 50 or older with non-small cell lung cancer.

In this sample, this clonotype turned up a few times. Only one base separates this from a far larger clonotype, so it likely reflects a read error. This sequence joins TRBV15 and TRBJ2-5, with D perhaps matching TRBD2 (5 bases). The J call may be faulty, since TRBJ2-1 better matches the DNA end. The CDR3 covers 15 residues. Germline V gives CDR1 LNHNV, CDR2 YYDKDF (reference sequence). Here the CDR3 reads CATSREPSCGYEQFF. The CDR3 nucleotides read TGTGCCACCAGCAGAGAACCTAGCTGCGGCTATGAGCAGTTCTTC.

Details on this clonotype: A much more abundant neighbour one base away suggests this may be a read error. The genes are TRBV6-5 and TRBJ2-1; possible D gene TRBD2, 5 bases. Germline-derived CDR1 and CDR2 are MNHEY and SVGAGI. This CDR3 spans 12 amino acids. The CDR3 is CDCSFWENEQFF. The CDR3 DNA is TGTGACTGCAGTTTTTGGGAGAATGAGCAGTTCTTC.

The chain has TRBV5-1 and TRBJ2-7; D gene ambiguous. Trimming removed 7 bases at V and 4 bases at J, with 18 bases between. The CDR3 runs to 14 residues. Per germline, CDR1 SGHRS and CDR2 YFSETQ. The CDR3 nucleotides are TGCGCCAGCCAAGCACGTGGAGTCCCTTACGAGCAGTACTTC. Protein product: CASQARGVPYEQYF.

Concerning this clonotype itself: This is likely an artifact of a read error, given a far larger clone one base away. The conserved phenylalanine or tryptophan normally closing the CDR3 is absent here, so this likely arose from a read error. The chain employs TRBV6-8 and TRBJ1-2; 7 nucleotides match TRBD1. The germline gives CDR1 MNHGY, CDR2 SAAAGT. The CDR3 contains 14 residues. The J segment lost 3 bases and the V segment lost 6 bases, leaving 7 bases of the junction unmatched. The CDR3 is CASRGRGRDYGYTS. The CDR3 DNA follows: TGTGCCAGCAGGGGGAGGGGGCGGGACTATGGCTACACCTCC.

As concerns this clonotype: The conserved closing phenylalanine or tryptophan is absent in this CDR3, likely reflecting a read error. The rearrangement joins TRBV5-5 to TRBJ2-5; 9 positions agree with TRBD1. CDR3 length: 13 residues. Germline CDR1 reads SGHKS; CDR2 reads YYEKEE (reference sequence). CDR3 sequence reads: CASSRQGGETQYS. CDR3 nucleotide sequence: TGTGCCAGCAGCCGACAGGGGGGGGAGACACAGTACTCC.

By sample share, this clonotype is medium-sized (0.01 to 0.1%). The rearrangement joins TRBV6-4 to TRBJ1-2; maybe TRBD1 (6 bases). Trimming left V 3 bases short and J 0 bases short, with 11 bases between. The CDR3 spans 15 residues. Germline V gives CDR1 MRHNA, CDR2 SNTAGT. The CDR3 is CASSEQGDANYGYTF. For the CDR3, the DNA is TGTGCCAGCAGTGAACAGGGAGATGCTAACTATGGCTACACCTTC.

This chain joins TRBV19 and TRBJ2-7; D may be TRBD1 or TRBD2 (5 bases each). Germline loops: CDR1 LNHDA, CDR2 SQIVND (reference sequence). This CDR3 is built from 15 residues. V was cut by 3 bases and J by 3 bases, with 15 bases left in between. Written as DNA, the CDR3 is TGTGCCAGTAGTATTATAATGAGGGGAAACTACGAGCAGTACTTC. It codes for CASSIIMRGNYEQYF. The full variable domain, rest sourced from reference TRBV19 and TRBJ2-7, is DGGITQSPKYLFRKEGQNVTLSCEQNLNHDAMYWYRQDPGQGLRLIYYSQIVNDFQKGDIAEGYSVSREKKESFPLTVTSAQKNPTAFYLCASSIIMRGNYEQYFGPGTRLTVT.

V gene TRBV10-3 combines with J gene TRBJ2-7; weak D call: TRBD1 (5 bases). Deletions cut 4 bases from V and 5 bases from J, with 12 bases between. Germline CDR1 ENHRY, CDR2 SYGVKD. The CDR3 covers 13 residues. For the CDR3, the DNA is TGTGCCATCAGTGGCACAGGTTCAAACGAGCAGTACTTC. This gives the protein CAISGTGSNEQYF.

This chain links TRBV5-1 with TRBJ1-2; TRBD1 aligns across 8 bases. The CDR3 has 16 residues. The junction had 11 bases not matched to a gene; V was cut back by 4 bases and J by 3 bases. The germline V gene has CDR1 SGHRS and CDR2 YFSETQ. The CDR3 protein is CASSTTGAEVYYGYTF. DNA for the CDR3: TGCGCCAGCAGCACGACAGGGGCAGAGGTTTACTATGGCTACACCTTC. The full variable domain, completed using reference TRBV5-1 and TRBJ1-2, is KAGVTQTPRYLIKTRGQQVTLSCSPISGHRSVSWYQQTPGQGLQFLFEYFSETQRNKGNFPGRFSGRQFSNSRSEMNVSTLELGDSALYLCASSTTGAEVYYGYTFGSGTRLTVV.

This clonotype was picked up many times. The chain combines TRBV20-1 with TRBJ2-1; D is undetermined. Germline CDR1 reads DFQATT; CDR2 reads SNEGSKA (reference sequence). Trimming removed 0 bases at V and 9 bases at J, with 6 bases between. The CDR3 totals 11 residues. DNA of the CDR3: TGCAGTGCTAGAGAGGGGTCTGAGCAGTTCTTC. This codes for CSAREGSEQFF.

This clonotype is termed medium-sized. The chain links TRBV6-4 to TRBJ2-7, with D maybe TRBD2 (6 bases). The germline V gene encodes CDR1 MRHNA and CDR2 SNTAGT. Trimming took 7 bases from V and 5 from J, leaving 15 bases between them. CDR3 size: 13 residues. Written as DNA, the CDR3 is TGTGCCAGCACTCGGATGGGGGGTAACGAGCAGTACTTC. Its translation: CASTRMGGNEQYF.

Notes on this clonotype: The junction departs from the called germline gene at one end, perhaps through a read error. CDR3 bases: TGCGCCAGCAGCCCACAGGGTAGTATCGGGGAGCTGTTCTTT. Translated: CASSPQGSIGELFF. V and J are TRBV5-1 and TRBJ2-2; possibly TRBD1 for D (6 bases). This CDR3 has 14 residues. Germline V CDR1 and CDR2: SGHRS, YFSETQ.

This chain joins TRBV5-1 and TRBJ2-3, with 10 bases lining up with TRBD1. The junction had 3 bases not matched to a gene; V was cut back by 2 bases and J by 6 bases. The V gene's germline CDR1 is SGHRS and CDR2 YFSETQ. The CDR3 runs to 14 residues. The CDR3 reads CASSLGTGDDTQYF. In DNA, the CDR3 is TGCGCCAGCAGCTTAGGGACAGGGGACGATACGCAGTATTTT.

The chain links TRBV4-1 to TRBJ1-2, with D possibly being TRBD1 (6 bases). The CDR3 is 15 residues long. Germline V gene sequence: CDR1 MGHRA, CDR2 YSYEKL. Trimming took off 2 bases at V and 9 bases at J, with 19 bases between the two ends. The CDR3 sequence: CASSQIGGRWLSYTF. CDR3 DNA sequence: TGCGCCAGCAGCCAAATTGGGGGCAGGTGGCTAAGCTACACCTTC.

This clonotype is categorized as medium-sized. The rearrangement joins TRBV27 to TRBJ2-7; 13 bases line up with TRBD2. This CDR3 has 15 amino acids. V shed 4 bases, J shed 4 bases, and the junction held 4 bases outside the gene matches. Looked up from germline, CDR1 is MNHEY and CDR2 is SMNVEV (reference sequence). The CDR3 reads CASSYRLAGGYEQYF. The DNA of the CDR3 is TGTGCCAGCAGTTACCGACTAGCGGGAGGTTACGAGCAGTACTTC.

In this sample, this clonotype is medium-sized. This sequence joins TRBV7-9 and TRBJ2-2, with D unclear. The CDR3 is 15 residues long. Germline V CDR1 and CDR2: SEHNR, FQNEAQ (reference sequence). Between the trimmed V and J ends, which lost 1 base and 1 base, there was a span of 7 bases. CDR3 coding DNA: TGTGCCAGCAGCTTAGAGTCGGGGAACACCGGGGAGCTGTTTTTT. It translates to CASSLESGNTGELFF.

The chain recombines TRBV24-1 with TRBJ1-1, with 7 bases matching TRBD1. The trim removed 8 bases at V and 4 bases at J, leaving 6 bases unmatched. The germline gives CDR1 KGHDR, CDR2 SFDVKD. CDR3 size: 13 residues. The chain's CDR3 is CATKQGSSTEAFF. As DNA, the CDR3 is TGTGCCACCAAACAGGGGAGTAGCACTGAAGCTTTCTTT.

The gene calls are TRBV3-1 and TRBJ1-2, with 7 bases aligning to TRBD1. The J segment lost 2 bases and the V segment lost 5 bases, leaving 2 bases of the junction unmatched. The CDR3 covers 13 residues. Germline loops: CDR1 LGHDT, CDR2 YNNKEL (reference sequence). The CDR3 DNA sequence: TGTGCCAGCAGCTTGGGACAGAACTATGGCTACACCTTC. Residues: CASSLGQNYGYTF.

Notes on this clonotype: Being one base from a much bigger clone, this may be a read error. This chain connects TRBV27 to TRBJ2-1; D is unclear. The CDR3 sequence is 17 residues long. From germline, CDR1 is MNHEY and CDR2 SMNVEV (reference sequence). Trimming pared 7 bases from V and 6 bases from J, leaving 25 bases between. The CDR3 loop is CASTLGSGKGWGNEQFF. The CDR3 region has the DNA TGTGCCAGCACTCTAGGCAGTGGAAAGGGTTGGGGCAATGAGCAGTTCTTC.

V gene TRBV28 combines with J gene TRBJ1-5; D is ambiguous. Trimming shortened V by 5 bases and J by 9 bases, and 8 bases separated the two germline ends. The CDR3 has 11 amino acids. The germline CDR1 and CDR2 sequences are MDHEN and SYDVKM. In DNA, the CDR3 is TGTGCCAGCAGTGCTTCTCGGCCCCAGCATTTT. It encodes CASSASRPQHF.

The J gene is TRBJ2-7, the V gene TRBV20-1, with D perhaps given as TRBD1 or TRBD2 (5 bases each). V lost 6 bases and J lost 2, with 26 bases in between. The CDR3 covers 17 residues. CDR1 is DFQATT and CDR2 is SNEGSKA in the germline V gene (reference sequence). The CDR3 DNA sequence: TGCAGTGCCCACCAAATGCCGGGACCAAAGCCCCCCTACGAGCAGTACTTC. It codes for CSAHQMPGPKPPYEQYF.

In the case of this clonotype: A far bigger clonotype differs at one base, so this is likely a read error. The rearrangement joins TRBV7-2 to TRBJ2-5; TRBD2 matches 10 bases. The last part of the DNA fits TRBJ2-1 better; the J call may be wrong. The CDR3 consists of 15 residues. CDR1 is SGHTA and CDR2 is FQGNSA in the germline V gene. The CDR3 sequence is CASSLGLAVGNEQFF. The CDR3 DNA is TGTGCCAGCAGCCTCGGACTAGCGGTAGGTAATGAGCAGTTCTTC.

The chain combines TRBV6-5 with TRBJ1-6; TRBD1 agrees at 7 bases. Trimming at V came to 4 bases and at J to 1 base, leaving 1 base not matched to a gene. The V gene's germline CDR1 is MNHEY and CDR2 SVGAGI. The CDR3 totals 15 residues. This chain's CDR3 is CASSLQGSYNSPLHF. In DNA, the CDR3 is TGTGCCAGCAGTTTACAGGGGTCCTATAATTCACCCCTCCACTTT.

This clonotype was seen a handful of times. A much larger clone is a single base away; this may be a read error. The rearrangement links TRBV5-1 to TRBJ2-5, with D possibly being TRBD1 (5 bases). Germline lookup yields CDR1 SGHRS and CDR2 YFSETQ. Trimming left V 4 bases short and J 3 bases short, with 16 bases between. This CDR3 is 15 amino acids long. The CDR3 protein is CASSVGGRGKETQYF. The CDR3 region has the DNA TGCGCCAGCAGCGTTGGTGGTAGGGGAAAAGAGACCCAGTACTTC.

This clonotype was seen ten or more times. V and J are TRBV2 and TRBJ1-4; perhaps TRBD1 as D (5 bases). Trimming took 3 bases from V and 8 from J, leaving 10 bases between them. Germline CDR1 and CDR2: SNHLY and FYNNEI. The CDR3 is 13 residues long. In nucleotides, the CDR3 is TGTGCCAGCAGTGACAGGGAGGGGGAAAAACTGTTTTTT. This codes for CASSDREGEKLFF.